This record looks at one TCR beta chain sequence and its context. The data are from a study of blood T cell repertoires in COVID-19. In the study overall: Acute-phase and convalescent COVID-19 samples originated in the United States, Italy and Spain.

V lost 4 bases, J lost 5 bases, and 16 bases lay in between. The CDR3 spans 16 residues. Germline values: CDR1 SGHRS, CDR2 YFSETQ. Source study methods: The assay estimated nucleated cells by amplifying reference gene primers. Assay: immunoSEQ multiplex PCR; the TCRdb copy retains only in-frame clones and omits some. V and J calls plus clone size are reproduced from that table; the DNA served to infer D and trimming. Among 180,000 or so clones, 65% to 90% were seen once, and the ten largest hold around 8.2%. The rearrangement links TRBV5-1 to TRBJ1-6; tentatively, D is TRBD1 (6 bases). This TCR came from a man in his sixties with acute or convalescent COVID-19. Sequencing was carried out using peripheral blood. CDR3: CASSPLGQRNNSPLHF. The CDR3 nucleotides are TGCGCCAGCAGCCCTCTTGGACAGCGAAATAATTCACCCCTCCACTTT. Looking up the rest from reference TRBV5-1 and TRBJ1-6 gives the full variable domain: KAGVTQTPRYLIKTRGQQVTLSCSPISGHRSVSWYQQTPGQGLQFLFEYFSETQRNKGNFPGRFSGRQFSNSRSEMNVSTLELGDSALYLCASSPLGQRNNSPLHFGNGTRLTVT.